The rows below give T cell receptor beta chains drawn from one sample of a study of T cell responses to AZD1222 COVID-19 vaccine. Some clones are missing from TCRdb's copy, which holds only in-frame ones; the method was immunoSEQ multiplex PCR. The sample contains about 220,000 clones, roughly 91% of which appear only once. Specimen: peripheral blood, collected on day 0 of MenACWY control vaccination. Receptors originate from an adult in good health. CDR3s include the opening cysteine and the closing phenylalanine or tryptophan. D genes are given only for firm matches. Clone sizes are given selectively: once, few, many, or a class where the clone is expanded.

>.|TRBV18|TRBJ1-1|.
TGTGCCAGCTCACTAGGGACATCGATGAACACTGAAGCTTTCTTT
CASSLGTSMNTEAFF
>.|TRBV5-1|TRBJ2-5|.
TGCGCCAGCAGCTTGGGAGGTCGGGGAGGAGAGACCCAGTACTTC
CASSLGGRGGETQYF
>.|TRBV4-1|TRBJ2-3|.
TGCGCCAGCAGCCCCAAAGGGGGCGGGGGGCTGCCAGATACGCAGTATTTT
CASSPKGGGGLPDTQYF
>once|TRBV3-1/TRBV3-2|TRBJ2-3|.
TGTGCCAGCAGGCCAAACGTTAGGTCAGATACGCAGTATTTT
CASRPNVRSDTQYF
>.|TRBV5-6|TRBJ1-3|.
TGTGCCAGCAGCTTGGCGGCAGGCAGCTCTGGAAACACCATATATTTT
CASSLAAGSSGNTIYF
>.|TRBV19|TRBJ2-1|TRBD2
TGTGCCAGTAGTGCGCGGACTAGCGGTGATAATGAGCAGTTCTTC
CASSARTSGDNEQFF
>.|TRBV3-1/TRBV3-2|TRBJ1-1|TRBD1
TGTGCCAGCAGCCTGGGACAGGGAAACACTGAAGCTTTCTTT
CASSLGQGNTEAFF
>few|TRBV5-1|TRBJ1-6|.
TGCGCCAGCAGCGACACCCCGGGGTTTAATAATTCACCCCTCCACTTT
CASSDTPGFNNSPLHF
>.|TRBV4-1|TRBJ1-3|TRBD1
TGCGCCAGCAGCCAAGACAGGGGGAGAAACACCATATATTTT
CASSQDRGRNTIYF
>.|TRBV7-9|TRBJ2-1|.
TGTGCCAGCAGCGCAGGGGAGTCCTACAATGAGCAGTTCTTC
CASSAGESYNEQFF
>once|TRBV23-1|TRBJ2-3|.
TGCGCCAGCAGTCAACCCCGGGACATATTCACAGATACGCAGTATTTT
CASSQPRDIFTDTQYF
>.|TRBV27|TRBJ1-5|TRBD1
TGTGCCAGCAGTTCCCGGGACAGAGGCAATCAGCCCCAGCATTTT
CASSSRDRGNQPQHF
>.|TRBV19|TRBJ1-3|.
TGTGCCAGTAGTATAGTGGACTCTGGAAACACCATATATTTT
CASSIVDSGNTIYF
>.|TRBV20-1|TRBJ2-5|.
TGCAGTGCTAGTCGGGGACAAGAGACCCAGTACTTC
CSASRGQETQYF
>.|TRBV6-4|TRBJ1-5|.
TGTGCCAGCAGTGACTCGATAGGCGGTCGTGGGAGCAATCAGCCCCAGCATTTT
CASSDSIGGRGSNQPQHF
>.|TRBV7-2|TRBJ2-7|TRBD1
TGTGCCAGCAGCTTATTGGGGACAGACCACTACGAGCAGTACTTC
CASSLLGTDHYEQYF
>.|TRBV5-6|TRBJ1-5|.
TGTGCCAGCAGCCGGAAAGGGGCAAATCAGCCCCAGCATTTT
CASSRKGANQPQHF
>.|TRBV2|TRBJ1-6|TRBD1
TGTGCCAGCAGTCAGACAGGGGGCTCGTCACCCCTCCACTTT
CASSQTGGSSPLHF
>.|TRBV4-1|TRBJ1-6|.
TGCGCCAGCAGCCAAGGAGGTGGGCCGACGACACCCCTCCACTTT
CASSQGGGPTTPLHF
>.|TRBV6-5|TRBJ2-3|.
TGTGCCAGCAGTTACTCCTGGAATACTGGGGGAGATACGCAGTATTTT
CASSYSWNTGGDTQYF
>.|TRBV3-1/TRBV3-2|TRBJ2-7|.
TGTGCCAGCAGCCTAAACTACGAGCAGTACTTC
CASSLNYEQYF
>.|TRBV19|TRBJ1-5|.
TGTGCCAGTAGTATAGGGGCAGGTAGGATCAATCAGCCCCAGCATTTT
CASSIGAGRINQPQHF
>once|TRBV6-1|TRBJ2-6|.
TGTGCCAGCAGTGAAGCTACGTCCTCTGGGGCCAACGTCCTGACTTTC
CASSEATSSGANVLTF
>once|TRBV4-1|TRBJ1-5|.
TGCGCCAGCAGCCAAGACAGGGGAAATCAGCCCCAGCATTTT
CASSQDRGNQPQHF
>.|TRBV6-4|TRBJ2-2|.
TGTGCCAGCAGTGTAAGGTTAGGCCGCGGGGAGCTGTTTTTT
CASSVRLGRGELFF
>.|TRBV7-9|TRBJ2-1|.
TGTGCCAGCAGCAGCTGGAGGGGACAGAGCTCCTACAATGAGCAGTTCTTC
CASSSWRGQSSYNEQFF
>.|TRBV7-9|TRBJ1-5|.
TGTGCCAGCAGCTTAGGAGCGGGGGGGAGCAATCAGCCCCAGCATTTT
CASSLGAGGSNQPQHF
>.|TRBV19|TRBJ1-5|TRBD1
TGTGCCAGTAGGGCCGTGACAGGGGCTCAGCCCCAGCATTTT
CASRAVTGAQPQHF